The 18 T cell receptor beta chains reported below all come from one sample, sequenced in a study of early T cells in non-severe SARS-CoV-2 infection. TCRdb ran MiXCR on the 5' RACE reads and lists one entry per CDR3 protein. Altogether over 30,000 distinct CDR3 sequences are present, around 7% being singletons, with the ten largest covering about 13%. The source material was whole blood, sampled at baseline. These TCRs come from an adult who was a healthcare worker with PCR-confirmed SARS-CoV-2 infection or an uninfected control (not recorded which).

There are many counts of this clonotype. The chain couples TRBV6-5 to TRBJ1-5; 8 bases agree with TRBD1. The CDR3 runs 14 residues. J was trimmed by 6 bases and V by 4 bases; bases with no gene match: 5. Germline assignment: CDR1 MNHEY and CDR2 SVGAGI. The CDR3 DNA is TGTGCCAGCAGTTCCGGACAGGGTGGTCAGCCCCAGCATTTT. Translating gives CASSSGQGGQPQHF.

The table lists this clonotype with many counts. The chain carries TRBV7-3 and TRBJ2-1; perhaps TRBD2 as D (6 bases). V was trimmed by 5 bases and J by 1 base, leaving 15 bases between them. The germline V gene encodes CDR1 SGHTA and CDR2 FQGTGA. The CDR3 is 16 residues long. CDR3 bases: TGTGCCAGCAGCCCGATCCCAGCGGGTTCCTACAATGAGCAGTTCTTC. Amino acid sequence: CASSPIPAGSYNEQFF.

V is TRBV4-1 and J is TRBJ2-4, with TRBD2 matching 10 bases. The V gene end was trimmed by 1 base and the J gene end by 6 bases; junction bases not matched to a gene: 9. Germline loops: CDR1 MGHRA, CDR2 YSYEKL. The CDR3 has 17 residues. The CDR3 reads CASSQGSSGRSGNIQYF. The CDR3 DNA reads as TGCGCCAGCAGCCAAGGATCTAGCGGGAGAAGCGGAAACATTCAGTACTTC.

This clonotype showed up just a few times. The CDR3 reads CASSPGTGGRSTQYF. The CDR3 DNA reads as TGTGCCAGCAGTCCCGGGACAGGGGGCCGTTCGACGCAGTATTTT. The chain is built from TRBV28 and TRBJ2-3, with 12 bases matching TRBD1. J lost 9 bases, V lost 5 bases, and 9 bases had no gene match. The CDR3 is 15 amino acids. From germline, CDR1 is MDHEN and CDR2 SYDVKM. The variable domain in full, with the rest retrieved from reference TRBV28 and TRBJ2-3, is DVKVTQSSRYLVKRTGEKVFLECVQDMDHENMFWYRQDPGLGLRLIYFSYDVKMKEKGDIPEGYSVSREKKERFSLILESASTNQTSMYLCASSPGTGGRSTQYFGPGTRLTVL.

The CDR3 protein is CASSQTYRGRYEQYF. CDR3 coding DNA: TGTGCCAGCAGCCAAACTTACAGGGGAAGATACGAGCAGTACTTC. The V gene is TRBV14, the J gene TRBJ2-7; 7 nucleotides line up with TRBD1. The V gene's germline CDR1 is SGHDN and CDR2 FVKESK. The CDR3 runs 15 residues. J lost 4 bases, V lost 2 bases, and 8 bases had no gene match.

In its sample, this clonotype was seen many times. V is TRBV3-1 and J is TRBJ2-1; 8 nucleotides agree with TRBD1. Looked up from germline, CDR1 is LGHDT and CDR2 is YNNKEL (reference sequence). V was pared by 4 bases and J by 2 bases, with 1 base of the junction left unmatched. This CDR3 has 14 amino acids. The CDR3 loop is CASSPDRAYNEQFF. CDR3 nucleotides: TGTGCCAGCAGCCCGGACAGGGCCTACAATGAGCAGTTCTTC.

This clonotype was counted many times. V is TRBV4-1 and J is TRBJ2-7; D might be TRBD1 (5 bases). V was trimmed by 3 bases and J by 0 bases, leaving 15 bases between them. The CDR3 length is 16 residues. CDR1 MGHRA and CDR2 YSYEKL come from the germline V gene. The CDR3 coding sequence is TGCGCCAGCAGCCATCACAGGTTTAGAAGCTCCTACGAGCAGTACGTC. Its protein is CASSHHRFRSSYEQYV.

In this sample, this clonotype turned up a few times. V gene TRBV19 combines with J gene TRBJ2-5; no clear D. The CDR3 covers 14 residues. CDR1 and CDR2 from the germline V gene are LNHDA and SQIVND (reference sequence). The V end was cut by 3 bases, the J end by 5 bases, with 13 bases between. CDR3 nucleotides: TGTGCCAGTAGTATGTCCTGGGCTGACGAGACCCAGTACTTC. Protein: CASSMSWADETQYF.

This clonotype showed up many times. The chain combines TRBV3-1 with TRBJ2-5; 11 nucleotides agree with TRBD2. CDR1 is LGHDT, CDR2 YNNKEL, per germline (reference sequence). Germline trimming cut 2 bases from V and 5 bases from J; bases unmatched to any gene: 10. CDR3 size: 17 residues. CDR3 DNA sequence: TGTGCCAGCAGCCAATCAAGACTAGCGGGAAGGAGGGAGACCCAGTACTTC. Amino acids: CASSQSRLAGRRETQYF.

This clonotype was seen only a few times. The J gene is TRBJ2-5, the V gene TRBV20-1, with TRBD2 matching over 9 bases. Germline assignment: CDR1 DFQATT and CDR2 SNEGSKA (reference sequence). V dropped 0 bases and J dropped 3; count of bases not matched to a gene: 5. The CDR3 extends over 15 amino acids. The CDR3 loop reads CSAREVAGVEETQYF. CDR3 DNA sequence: TGCAGTGCTAGAGAGGTAGCGGGAGTGGAAGAGACCCAGTACTTC.

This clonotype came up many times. In nucleotides, the CDR3 is TGTGCCAGCAGCTTAGGGGGGAATCTGGAGACCCAGTACTTC. This gives the protein CASSLGGNLETQYF. The J gene is TRBJ2-5, the V gene TRBV7-8; D possibly uses TRBD1 or TRBD2 (5 bases each). Germline CDR1 SGHVS, CDR2 FQNEAQ. V lost 1 base and J lost 5, with 11 bases in between. This CDR3 is built from 14 residues.

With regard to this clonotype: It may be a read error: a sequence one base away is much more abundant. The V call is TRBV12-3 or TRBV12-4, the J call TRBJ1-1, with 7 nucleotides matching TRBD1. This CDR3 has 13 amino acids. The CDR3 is CAGSWPRGRSAFF. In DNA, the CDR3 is TGTGCCGGCAGTTGGCCCAGGGGGAGATCGGCTTTCTTT.

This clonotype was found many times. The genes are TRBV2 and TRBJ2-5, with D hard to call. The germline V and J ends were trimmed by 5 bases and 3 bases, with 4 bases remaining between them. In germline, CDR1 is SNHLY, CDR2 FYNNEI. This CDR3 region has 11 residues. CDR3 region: CASSRKETQYF. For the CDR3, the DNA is TGTGCCAGCAGTCGAAAAGAGACCCAGTACTTC.

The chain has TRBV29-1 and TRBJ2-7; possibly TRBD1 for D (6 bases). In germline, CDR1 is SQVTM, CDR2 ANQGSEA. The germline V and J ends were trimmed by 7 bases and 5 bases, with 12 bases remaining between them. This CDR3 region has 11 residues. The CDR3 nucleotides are TGCAGCGGCAGGGGTTCCGACGAGCAGTACGTC. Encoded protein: CSGRGSDEQYV.

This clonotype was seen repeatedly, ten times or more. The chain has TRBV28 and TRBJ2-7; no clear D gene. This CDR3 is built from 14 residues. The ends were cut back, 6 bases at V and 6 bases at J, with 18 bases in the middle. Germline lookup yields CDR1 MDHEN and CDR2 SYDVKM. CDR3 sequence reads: CASSPPDLYAEQYF. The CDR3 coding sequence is TGTGCCAGCAGCCCCCCGGACCTATACGCCGAGCAGTACTTC.

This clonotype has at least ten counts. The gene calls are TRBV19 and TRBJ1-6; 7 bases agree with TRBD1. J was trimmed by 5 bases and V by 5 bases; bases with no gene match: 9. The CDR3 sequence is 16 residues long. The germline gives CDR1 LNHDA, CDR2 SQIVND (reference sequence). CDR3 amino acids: CASSAGEGANNSPLHF. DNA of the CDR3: TGTGCCAGTAGTGCCGGAGAGGGGGCGAATAATTCACCCCTCCACTTT.

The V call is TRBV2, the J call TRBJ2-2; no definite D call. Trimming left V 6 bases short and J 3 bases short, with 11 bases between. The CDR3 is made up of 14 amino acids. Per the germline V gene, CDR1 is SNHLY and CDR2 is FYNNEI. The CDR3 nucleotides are TGTGCCAGCAGGGGTACTCAGCACACCGGGGAGCTGTTTTTT. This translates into CASRGTQHTGELFF.

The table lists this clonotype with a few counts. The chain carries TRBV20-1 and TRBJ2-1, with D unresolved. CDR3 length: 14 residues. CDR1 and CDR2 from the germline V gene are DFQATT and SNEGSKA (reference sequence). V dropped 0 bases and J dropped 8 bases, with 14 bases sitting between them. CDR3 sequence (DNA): TGCAGTGCTAGAGATATTGGTAGTACTGATGAGCAGTTCTTC. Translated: CSARDIGSTDEQFF.